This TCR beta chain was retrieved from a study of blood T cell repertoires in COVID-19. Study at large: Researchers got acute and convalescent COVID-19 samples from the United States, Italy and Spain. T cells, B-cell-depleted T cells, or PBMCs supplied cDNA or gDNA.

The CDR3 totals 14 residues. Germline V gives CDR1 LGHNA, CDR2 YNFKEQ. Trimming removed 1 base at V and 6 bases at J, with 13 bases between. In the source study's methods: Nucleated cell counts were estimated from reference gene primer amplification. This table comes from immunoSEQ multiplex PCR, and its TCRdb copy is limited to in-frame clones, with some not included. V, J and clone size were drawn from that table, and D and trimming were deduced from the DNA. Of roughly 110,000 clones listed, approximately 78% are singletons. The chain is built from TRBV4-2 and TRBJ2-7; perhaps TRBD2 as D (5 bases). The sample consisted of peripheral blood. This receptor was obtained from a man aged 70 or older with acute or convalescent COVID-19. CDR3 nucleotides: TGTGCCAGCAGCCAAGTCCTCCAAGCGGTCGAGCAGTACTTC. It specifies CASSQVLQAVEQYF.